Following are 7 T cell receptor beta chains from one sample sequenced in a study of CD8 T cells in Susac syndrome (dated by TCRdb to about 2019). The library was built by means of the immunoSEQ multiplex PCR assay. RNA was extracted using the RNeasy kit, and about 0.45 to 1 ug of the RNA was reverse transcribed with random hexamers. Clones were called with MiXCR by TCRdb after fastp trimmed the public reads at Q25, and only in-frame beta chains were retained. Every distinct CDR3 protein forms one entry, paired with its most common genes and DNA. Within this sample are 230,000 or so distinct CDR3 sequences, with roughly 96% of them counted one time only. The top ten constitute roughly 0.1% of the sample. The source material was CD4+ T cells from PBMCs. These TCRs come from a human donor with multiple sclerosis.

The CDR3, as DNA: TGTGCCAGCAGTTTACGTTCCTACGAGCAGTACTTC. This translates into CASSLRSYEQYF. The chain uses TRBV28 and TRBJ2-7, with D hard to call. This CDR3 is 12 amino acids long. Trimming cost V 2 bases and J 1 base, with 3 bases left between them. Per the germline V gene, CDR1 is MDHEN and CDR2 is SYDVKM.

The V gene is TRBV7-3, the J gene TRBJ1-1; D uncertain. The CDR3 sequence is 14 residues long. Trimming removed 0 bases at V and 0 bases at J, with 5 bases between. From germline, CDR1 is SGHTA and CDR2 FQGTGA. The DNA for the CDR3 is TGTGCCAGCAGCTTAACGTCCGTGAACACTGAAGCTTTCTTT. Its translation is CASSLTSVNTEAFF.

The chain links TRBV5-1 to TRBJ2-2; 9 nucleotides agree with TRBD1. The CDR3 covers 14 residues. The germline V gene has CDR1 SGHRS and CDR2 YFSETQ. The trim removed 3 bases at V and 3 bases at J, leaving 0 bases unmatched. The CDR3 region has the DNA TGCGCCAGCAGCTGGACAGGGGACACCGGGGAGCTGTTTTTT. Translation: CASSWTGDTGELFF.

The chain is built from TRBV12-3 or TRBV12-4 and TRBJ2-3, with a weak D call TRBD2 (5 bases). This CDR3 comprises 14 residues. V was shortened by 3 bases and J by 1 base, with 8 bases between the two germline ends. CDR3 bases: TGTGCCAGCAGTTTTATGAGGGGCACAGATACGCAGTATTTT. This encodes CASSFMRGTDTQYF.

This clonotype was recorded once. V gene TRBV7-2 combines with J gene TRBJ2-7, with 7 bases fitting TRBD2. Germline trimming cut 2 bases from V and 3 bases from J; bases unmatched to any gene: 7. CDR1 is SGHTA, CDR2 FQGNSA, per germline. The CDR3 extends over 15 amino acids. This chain's CDR3 is CASSLRVGRSYEQYF. For the CDR3, the DNA is TGTGCCAGCAGCTTAAGGGTCGGGAGGAGCTACGAGCAGTACTTC.

CDR3 in amino acids: CATSRGRDGGYNEQFF. The CDR3 coding sequence is TGTGCCACCAGCAGAGGACGGGACGGGGGCTACAATGAGCAGTTCTTC. The chain recombines TRBV15 with TRBJ2-1; D possibly corresponds to TRBD2 (6 bases). The CDR3 is 16 amino acids. The V gene's germline CDR1 is LNHNV and CDR2 YYDKDF (reference sequence). Trimming took off 1 base at V and 3 bases at J, with 13 bases between the two ends.

The chain recombines TRBV7-2 with TRBJ1-5; D is perhaps TRBD1 (5 bases). Germline V gives CDR1 SGHTA, CDR2 FQGNSA. The V gene lost 1 base and the J gene lost 3 bases, with 10 bases spanning the gap. The CDR3 length is 15 residues. The CDR3 loop reads CASSLETGYNQPQHF. CDR3 nucleotides: TGTGCCAGCAGCTTAGAAACAGGATACAATCAGCCCCAGCATTTT.